The T cell receptor (beta chain) described here comes from a study of shared clonotypes between healthy human individuals. Several immunoSEQ plates held equal portions of the genomic DNA taken from each subset. As handled by the study authors: ImmunoSEQ gave junction-only sequences without quality scores, so filtering differed. This table comes from immunoSEQ multiplex PCR, and its TCRdb copy is limited to in-frame clones, with some not included. The DNA gave D and trimming, while V, J and clone size come from that table. The sample yields 450,000 to 500,000 clones, 70% to 85% seen once. V was clipped by 1 base and J by 5 bases, with 15 bases between them. CDR1 SGHRS and CDR2 YFSETQ come from the germline V gene. This CDR3 comprises 15 residues. The study used approximately 90 million PBMCs per unsorted sample for genomic DNA.

This chain joins TRBV5-1 and TRBJ2-5; D not certain. Sequenced input: PBMCs. This TCR derives from a woman aged 40 to 50 in good health. Some clones in this sample may be carry-over from other donors' samples. The CDR3 coding sequence is TGCGCCAGCAGCTTGTCAGGTCTACCCAGGGAGACCCAGTACTTC. It specifies CASSLSGLPRETQYF.